This TCR beta chain came from a study of T cells in Graves' hyperthyroidism and ophthalmopathy. An absence of ophthalmopathy progression within 18 months meant stable Graves' hyperthyroidism. Exclusion of a patient resulted from uncontrolled infection, other autoimmune disease, pregnancy or lactation. Comments on this clonotype: Its target is not known.

Whole-study findings and limits: Ophthalmopathy, which appeared later, was predicted by the model a median roughly 6.4 months before onset. A 13 V-J model separated ophthalmopathy from stable hyperthyroidism.

Amplification of TCR beta CDR3 regions was performed using RNA transcripts as template. HTBI primers were the set used in a first-round RT-PCR of the TCR CDR3. Each CDR3 protein is one row after TCRdb ran MiXCR on the multiplex PCR reads. In the table there are a few hundred thousand distinct CDR3 sequences, about half of which are singletons. Input material: peripheral blood or thyroid tissue (not recorded which). The TCR sequence derives from a woman in her late teens or twenties with Graves' hyperthyroidism.

This CDR3 is CASSFGGALNTEAFF. As DNA, the CDR3 is TGTGCCAGCAGCTTTGGTGGGGCTTTGAACACTGAAGCTTTCTTT. The chain has TRBV11-2 and TRBJ1-1; possible D gene TRBD1, 5 bases. Trimming pared 3 bases from V and 0 bases from J, leaving 11 bases between. This CDR3 comprises 15 residues. From germline, CDR1 is SGHAT and CDR2 FQNNGV.